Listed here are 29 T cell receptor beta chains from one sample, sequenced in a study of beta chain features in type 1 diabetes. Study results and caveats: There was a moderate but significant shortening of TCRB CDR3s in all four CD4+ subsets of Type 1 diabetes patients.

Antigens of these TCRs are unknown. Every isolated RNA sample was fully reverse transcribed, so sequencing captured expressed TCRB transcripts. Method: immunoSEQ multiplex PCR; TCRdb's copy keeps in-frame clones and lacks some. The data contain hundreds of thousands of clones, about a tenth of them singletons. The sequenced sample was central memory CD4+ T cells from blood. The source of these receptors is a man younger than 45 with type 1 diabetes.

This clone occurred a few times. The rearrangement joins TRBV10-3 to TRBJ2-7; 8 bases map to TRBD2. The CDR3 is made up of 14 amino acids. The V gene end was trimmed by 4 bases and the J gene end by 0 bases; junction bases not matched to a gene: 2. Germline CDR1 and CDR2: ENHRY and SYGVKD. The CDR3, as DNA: TGTGCCATCAGTGGCGGGGGGCTCTCCTACGAGCAGTACTTC. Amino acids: CAISGGGLSYEQYF.

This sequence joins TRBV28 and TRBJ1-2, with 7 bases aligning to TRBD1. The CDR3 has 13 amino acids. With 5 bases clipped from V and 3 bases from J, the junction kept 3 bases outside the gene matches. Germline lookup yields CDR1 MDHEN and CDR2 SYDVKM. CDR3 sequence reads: CASSIQGYYGYTF. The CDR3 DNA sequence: TGTGCCAGCAGTATACAGGGGTACTATGGCTACACCTTC.

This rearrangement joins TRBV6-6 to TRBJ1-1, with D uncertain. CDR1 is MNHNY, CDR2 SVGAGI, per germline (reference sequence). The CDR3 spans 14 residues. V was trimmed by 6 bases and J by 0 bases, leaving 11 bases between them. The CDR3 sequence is CASSPSGMNTEAFF. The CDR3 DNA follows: TGTGCCAGCAGCCCGAGTGGGATGAACACTGAAGCTTTCTTT.

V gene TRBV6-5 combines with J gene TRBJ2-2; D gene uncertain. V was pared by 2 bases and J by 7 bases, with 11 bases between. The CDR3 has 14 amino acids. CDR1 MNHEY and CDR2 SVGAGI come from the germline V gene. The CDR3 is CASSYEKGSGELFF. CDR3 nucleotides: TGTGCCAGCAGTTACGAGAAGGGAAGCGGGGAGCTGTTTTTT.

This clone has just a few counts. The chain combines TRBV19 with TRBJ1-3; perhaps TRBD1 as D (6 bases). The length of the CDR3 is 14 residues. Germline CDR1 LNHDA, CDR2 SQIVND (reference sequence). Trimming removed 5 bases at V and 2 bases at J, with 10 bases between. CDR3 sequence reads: CASSARGAGNTIYF. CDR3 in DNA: TGTGCCAGTAGTGCCAGGGGTGCTGGAAACACCATATATTTT.

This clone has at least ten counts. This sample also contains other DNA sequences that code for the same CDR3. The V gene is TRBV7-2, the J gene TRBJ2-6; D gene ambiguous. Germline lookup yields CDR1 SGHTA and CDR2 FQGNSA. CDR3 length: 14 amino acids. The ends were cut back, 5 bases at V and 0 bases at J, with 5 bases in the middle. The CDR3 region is CASSQTSGANVLTF. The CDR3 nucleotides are TGTGCCAGCAGCCAGACCTCTGGGGCCAACGTCCTGACTTTC. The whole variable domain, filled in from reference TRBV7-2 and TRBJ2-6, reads GAGVSQSPSNKVTEKGKDVELRCDPISGHTALYWYRQSLGQGLEFLIYFQGNSAPDKSGLPSDRFSAERTGGSVSTLTIQRTQQEDSAVYLCASSQTSGANVLTFGAGSRLTVL.

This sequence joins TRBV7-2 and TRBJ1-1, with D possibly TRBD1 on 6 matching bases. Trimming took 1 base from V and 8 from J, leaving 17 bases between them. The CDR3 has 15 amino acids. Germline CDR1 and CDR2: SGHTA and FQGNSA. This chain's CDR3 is CASSLVRSGGQEAFF. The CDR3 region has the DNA TGTGCCAGCAGCTTAGTTAGGTCGGGGGGCCAAGAAGCTTTCTTT.

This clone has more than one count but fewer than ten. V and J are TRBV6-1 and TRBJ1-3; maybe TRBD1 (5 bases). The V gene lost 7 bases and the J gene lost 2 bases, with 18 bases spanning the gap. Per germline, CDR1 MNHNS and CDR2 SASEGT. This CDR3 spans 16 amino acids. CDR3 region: CASTERRERAGNTIYF. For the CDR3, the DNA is TGTGCCAGCACTGAGCGCAGGGAACGGGCTGGAAACACCATATATTTT.

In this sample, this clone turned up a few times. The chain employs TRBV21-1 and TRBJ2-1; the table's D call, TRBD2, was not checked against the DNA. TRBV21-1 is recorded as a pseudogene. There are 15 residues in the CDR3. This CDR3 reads CASSNLAGENNEQFF. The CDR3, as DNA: TGTGCCAGCAGCAACCTAGCGGGTGAGAACAATGAGCAGTTCTTC.

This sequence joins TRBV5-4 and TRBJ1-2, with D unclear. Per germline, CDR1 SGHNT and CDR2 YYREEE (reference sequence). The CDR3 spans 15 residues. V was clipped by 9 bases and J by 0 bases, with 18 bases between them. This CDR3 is CAILNEVPANYGYTF. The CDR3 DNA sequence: TGTGCCATCCTTAACGAGGTTCCAGCTAACTATGGCTACACCTTC.

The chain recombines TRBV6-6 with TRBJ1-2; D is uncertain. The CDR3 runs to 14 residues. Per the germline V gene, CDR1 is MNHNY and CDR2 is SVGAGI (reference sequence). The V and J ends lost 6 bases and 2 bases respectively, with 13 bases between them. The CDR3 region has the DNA TGTGCCAGCAGCCCTGGATCAACCAACTATGGCTACACCTTC. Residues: CASSPGSTNYGYTF.

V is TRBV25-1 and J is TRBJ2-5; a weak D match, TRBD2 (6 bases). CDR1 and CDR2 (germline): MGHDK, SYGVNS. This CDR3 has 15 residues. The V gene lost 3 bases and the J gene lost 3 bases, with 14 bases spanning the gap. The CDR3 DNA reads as TGTGCCAGCAGTGAGGCGGGGCTGAATAAAGAGACCCAGTACTTC. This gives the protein CASSEAGLNKETQYF. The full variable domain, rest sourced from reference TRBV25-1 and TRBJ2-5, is EADIYQTPRYLVIGTGKKITLECSQTMGHDKMYWYQQDPGMELHLIHYSYGVNSTEKGDLSSESTVSRIRTEHFPLTLESARPSHTSQYLCASSEAGLNKETQYFGPGTRLLVL.

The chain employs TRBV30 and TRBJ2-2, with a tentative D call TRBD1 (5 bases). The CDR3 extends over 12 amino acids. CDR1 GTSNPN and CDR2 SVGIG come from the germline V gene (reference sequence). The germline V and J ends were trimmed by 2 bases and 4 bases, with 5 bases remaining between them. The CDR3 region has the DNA TGTGCCTGGAGTAGGGGCACCGGGGAGCTGTTTTTT. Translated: CAWSRGTGELFF.

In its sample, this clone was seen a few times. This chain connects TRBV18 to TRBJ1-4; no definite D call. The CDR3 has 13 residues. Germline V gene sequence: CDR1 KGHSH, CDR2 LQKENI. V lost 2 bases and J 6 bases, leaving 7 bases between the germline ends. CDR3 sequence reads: CASSPGVDEKLFF. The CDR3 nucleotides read TGTGCCAGCTCACCAGGGGTCGATGAAAAACTGTTTTTT.

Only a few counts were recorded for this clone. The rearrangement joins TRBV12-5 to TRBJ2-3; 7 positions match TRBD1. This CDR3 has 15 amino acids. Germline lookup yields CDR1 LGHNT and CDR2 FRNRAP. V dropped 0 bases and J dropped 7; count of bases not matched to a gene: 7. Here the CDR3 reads CASGLVLGQTNTQYF. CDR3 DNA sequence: TGTGCTAGTGGTTTGGTCCTGGGACAGACAAATACGCAGTATTTT.

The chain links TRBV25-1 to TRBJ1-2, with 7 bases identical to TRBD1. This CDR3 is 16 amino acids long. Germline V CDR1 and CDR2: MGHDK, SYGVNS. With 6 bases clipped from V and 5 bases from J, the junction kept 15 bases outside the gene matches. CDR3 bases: TGTGCCAGCAGCATCAAGGACAGGCCGCTTTCTTATGGCTACACCTTC. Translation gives CASSIKDRPLSYGYTF.

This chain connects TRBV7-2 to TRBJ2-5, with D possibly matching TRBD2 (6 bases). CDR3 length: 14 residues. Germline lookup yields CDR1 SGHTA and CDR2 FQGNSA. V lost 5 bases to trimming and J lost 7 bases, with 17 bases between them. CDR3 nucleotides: TGTGCCAGCAGCCTTGCGCGGGATAAAGGGACCCAGTACTTC. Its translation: CASSLARDKGTQYF.

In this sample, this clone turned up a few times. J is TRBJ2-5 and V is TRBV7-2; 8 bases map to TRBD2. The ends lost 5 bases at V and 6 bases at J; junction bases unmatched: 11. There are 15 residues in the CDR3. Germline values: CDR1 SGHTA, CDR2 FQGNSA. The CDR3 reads CASSRDRGGPKTQYF. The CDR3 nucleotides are TGTGCCAGCAGCAGGGATCGGGGGGGCCCGAAGACCCAGTACTTC. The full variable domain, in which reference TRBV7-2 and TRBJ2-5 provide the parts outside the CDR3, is GAGVSQSPSNKVTEKGKDVELRCDPISGHTALYWYRQSLGQGLEFLIYFQGNSAPDKSGLPSDRFSAERTGGSVSTLTIQRTQQEDSAVYLCASSRDRGGPKTQYFGPGTRLLVL.

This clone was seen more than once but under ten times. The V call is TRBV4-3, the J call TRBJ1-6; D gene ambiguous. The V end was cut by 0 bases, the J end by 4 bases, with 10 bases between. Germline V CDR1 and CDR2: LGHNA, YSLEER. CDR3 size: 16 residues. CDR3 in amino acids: CASSQEITIYNSPLHF. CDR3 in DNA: TGCGCCAGCAGCCAAGAGATTACAATTTATAATTCACCCCTCCACTTT.

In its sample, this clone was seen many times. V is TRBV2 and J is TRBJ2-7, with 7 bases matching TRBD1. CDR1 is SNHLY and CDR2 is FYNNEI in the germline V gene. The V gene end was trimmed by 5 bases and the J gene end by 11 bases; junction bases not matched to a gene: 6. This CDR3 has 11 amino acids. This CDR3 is CASSFDRAKYF. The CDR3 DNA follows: TGTGCCAGCAGTTTCGACAGGGCCAAGTACTTC. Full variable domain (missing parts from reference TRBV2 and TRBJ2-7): EPEVTQTPSHQVTQMGQEVILRCVPISNHLYFYWYRQILGQKVEFLVSFYNNEISEKSEIFDDQFSVERPDGSNFTLKIRSTKLEDSAMYFCASSFDRAKYFGPGTRLTVT.

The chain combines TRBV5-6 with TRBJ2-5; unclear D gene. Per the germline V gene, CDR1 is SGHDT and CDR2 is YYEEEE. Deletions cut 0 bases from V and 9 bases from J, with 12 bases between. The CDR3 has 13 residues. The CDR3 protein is CASSLDAVGSQYF. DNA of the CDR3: TGTGCCAGCAGCTTGGATGCTGTAGGGTCCCAGTACTTC.

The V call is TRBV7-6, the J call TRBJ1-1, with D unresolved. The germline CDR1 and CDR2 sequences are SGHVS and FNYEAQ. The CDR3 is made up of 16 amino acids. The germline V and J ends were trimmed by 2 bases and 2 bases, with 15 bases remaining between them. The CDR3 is CASSLRPSEGNTEAFF. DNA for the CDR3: TGTGCCAGCAGCTTAAGGCCTTCCGAGGGTAACACTGAAGCTTTCTTT.

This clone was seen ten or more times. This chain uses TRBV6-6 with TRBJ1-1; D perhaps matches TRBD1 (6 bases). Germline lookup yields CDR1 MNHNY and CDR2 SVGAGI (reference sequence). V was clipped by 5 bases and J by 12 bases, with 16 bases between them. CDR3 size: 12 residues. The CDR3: CASSARGGSSFF. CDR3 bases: TGTGCCAGCAGTGCCCGAGGGGGGTCGTCTTTCTTT.

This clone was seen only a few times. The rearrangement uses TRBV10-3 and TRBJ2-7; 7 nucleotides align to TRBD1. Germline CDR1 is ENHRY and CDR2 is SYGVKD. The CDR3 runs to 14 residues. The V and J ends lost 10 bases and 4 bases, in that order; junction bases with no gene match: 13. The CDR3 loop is CASRPGQNRYEQYF. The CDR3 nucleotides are TGTGCCAGCAGGCCGGGACAGAATCGGTACGAGCAGTACTTC.

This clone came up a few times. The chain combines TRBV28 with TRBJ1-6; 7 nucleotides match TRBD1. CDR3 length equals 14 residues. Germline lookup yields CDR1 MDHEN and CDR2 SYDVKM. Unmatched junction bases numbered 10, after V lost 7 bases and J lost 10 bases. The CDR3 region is CASTTTGNWSPLHF. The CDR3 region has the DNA TGTGCCAGCACCACGACAGGGAACTGGTCACCCCTCCACTTT.

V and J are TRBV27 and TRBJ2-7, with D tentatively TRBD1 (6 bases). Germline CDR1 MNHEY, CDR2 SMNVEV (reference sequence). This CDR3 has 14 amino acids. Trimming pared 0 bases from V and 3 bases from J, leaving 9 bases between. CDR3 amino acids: CASSLSRGYYEQYF. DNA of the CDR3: TGTGCCAGCAGTTTATCCAGGGGTTACTACGAGCAGTACTTC.

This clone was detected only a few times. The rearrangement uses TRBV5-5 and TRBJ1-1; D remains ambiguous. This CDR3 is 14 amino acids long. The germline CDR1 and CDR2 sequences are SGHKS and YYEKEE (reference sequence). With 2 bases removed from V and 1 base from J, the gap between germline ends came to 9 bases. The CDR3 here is CASSFMAGNTEAFF. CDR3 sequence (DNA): TGTGCCAGCAGCTTCATGGCAGGGAACACTGAAGCTTTCTTT.

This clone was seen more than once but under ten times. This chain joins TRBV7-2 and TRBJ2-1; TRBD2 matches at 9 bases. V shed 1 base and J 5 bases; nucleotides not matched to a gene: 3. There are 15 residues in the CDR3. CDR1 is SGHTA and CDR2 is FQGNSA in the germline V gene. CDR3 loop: CASSLVSSGNNEQFF. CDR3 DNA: TGTGCCAGCAGCTTAGTTTCTAGCGGGAACAATGAGCAGTTCTTC.

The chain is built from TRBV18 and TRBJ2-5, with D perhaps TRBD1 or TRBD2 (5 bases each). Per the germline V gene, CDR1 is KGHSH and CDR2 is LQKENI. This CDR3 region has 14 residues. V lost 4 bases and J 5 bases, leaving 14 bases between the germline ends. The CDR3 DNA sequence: TGTGCCAGCTCACAGGACCTAGAGGGGGAGACCCAGTACTTC. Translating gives CASSQDLEGETQYF.